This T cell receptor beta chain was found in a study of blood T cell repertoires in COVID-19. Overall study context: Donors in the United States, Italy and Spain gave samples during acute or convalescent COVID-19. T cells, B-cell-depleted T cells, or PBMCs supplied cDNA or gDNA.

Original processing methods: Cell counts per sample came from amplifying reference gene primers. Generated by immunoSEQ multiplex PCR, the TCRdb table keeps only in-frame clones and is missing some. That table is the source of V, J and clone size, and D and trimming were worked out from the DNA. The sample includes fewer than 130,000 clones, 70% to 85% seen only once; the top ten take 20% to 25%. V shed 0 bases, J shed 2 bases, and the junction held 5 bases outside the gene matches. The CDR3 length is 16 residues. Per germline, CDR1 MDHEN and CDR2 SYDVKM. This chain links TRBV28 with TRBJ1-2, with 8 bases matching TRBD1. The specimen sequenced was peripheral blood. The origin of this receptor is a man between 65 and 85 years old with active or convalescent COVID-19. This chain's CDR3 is CASSLWQTGANYGYTF. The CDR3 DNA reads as TGTGCCAGCAGTTTATGGCAGACAGGGGCGAACTATGGCTACACCTTC.